One sample yielded the 21 T cell receptor beta chains listed below, sequenced in a study of shared clonotypes between healthy human individuals. The table came from immunoSEQ multiplex PCR; TCRdb's copy has only in-frame clones and leaves some out. This sample yields approximately 1.9 million clones, of which over 85% are seen a single time; more than 1.5% belongs to the top ten. Selected positively for CCR7 and CD45RO-negative, naive CD8 cells excluded terminally differentiated effector memory CD45RA+ cells. The sample was naive CD8+ T cells from PBMCs. These TCRs come from a man between 18 and 35 years old in good health. Some clones in this sample may be carry-over from other donors' samples.

The genes are TRBV28 and TRBJ1-2, with D hard to call. Germline V CDR1 and CDR2: MDHEN, SYDVKM. Trimming removed 6 bases at V and 4 bases at J, with 6 bases between. CDR3 size: 11 residues. CDR3 nucleotide sequence: TGTGCCAGCAGCGTTTCCTATGGCTACACCTTC. It yields the protein CASSVSYGYTF.

The chain carries TRBV27 and TRBJ2-5; 11 bases match TRBD2. Germline CDR1 and CDR2: MNHEY and SMNVEV (reference sequence). V shed 6 bases and J 1 base; nucleotides not matched to a gene: 4. The CDR3 totals 15 residues. The CDR3 DNA reads as TGTGCCAGCAGACGACTAGCGGGATCCCAAGAGACCCAGTACTTC. This translates into CASRRLAGSQETQYF.

J is TRBJ2-7 and V is TRBV5-6, with 8 positions matching TRBD2. Germline lookup yields CDR1 SGHDT and CDR2 YYEEEE. After removal of 4 bases from V and 2 bases from J, the junction contained 8 bases not matched to a gene. The CDR3 covers 15 residues. The DNA for the CDR3 is TGTGCCAGCAGCCCTACTAGCGGTAGAACCTACGAGCAGTACTTC. The encoded protein is CASSPTSGRTYEQYF.

As to this clone: The same CDR3 can be traced to other DNA sequences in this sample. In nucleotides, the CDR3 is TGTGCCAGCAGCCTAGGGGAATACGAGCAGTACTTC. Its translation: CASSLGEYEQYF. The rearrangement links TRBV5-6 to TRBJ2-7; TRBD1 might be the D (5 bases). Germline V CDR1 and CDR2: SGHDT, YYEEEE. V was cut by 4 bases and J by 4 bases, with 9 bases left in between. The CDR3 runs to 12 residues. Filled out from reference TRBV5-6 and TRBJ2-7, the complete variable domain reads DAGVTQSPTHLIKTRGQQVTLRCSPKSGHDTVSWYQQALGQGPQFIFQYYEEEERQRGNFPDRFSGHQFPNYSSELNVNALLLGDSALYLCASSLGEYEQYFGPGTRLTVT.

Written as DNA, the CDR3 is TGCGCCAGCAGTGAGCTCCGAGGACTAGCGGGTAGCTCCTACGAGCAGTACTTC. Translating it yields CASSELRGLAGSSYEQYF. V is TRBV10-1 and J is TRBJ2-7; 11 nucleotides match TRBD2. There are 18 residues in the CDR3. J was trimmed by 0 bases and V by 2 bases; bases with no gene match: 9. Germline V gives CDR1 WNHNN, CDR2 SYGVQD (reference sequence).

There are a few counts of this clone. This specimen includes other DNA sequences encoding the same CDR3. The genes are TRBV9 and TRBJ1-1, with D hard to call. Germline CDR1 reads SGDLS; CDR2 reads YYNGEE. The CDR3 spans 13 residues. Trimming left V 0 bases short and J 5 bases short, with 8 bases between. CDR3 sequence (DNA): TGTGCCAGCAGCGTAGGGGCCTCGACTGAAGCTTTCTTT. This encodes CASSVGASTEAFF.

The chain employs TRBV19 and TRBJ2-3; D is perhaps TRBD2 (6 bases). Looked up from germline, CDR1 is LNHDA and CDR2 is SQIVND (reference sequence). The CDR3 extends over 14 amino acids. Trimming left V 2 bases short and J 4 bases short, with 10 bases between. CDR3 region: CASSILLASDTQYF. The CDR3 DNA reads as TGTGCCAGTAGTATATTACTAGCCTCAGATACGCAGTATTTT.

The J gene is TRBJ2-7, the V gene TRBV27; D unclear. The germline gives CDR1 MNHEY, CDR2 SMNVEV (reference sequence). The V end was cut by 7 bases, the J end by 7 bases, with 11 bases between. The CDR3 is made up of 11 amino acids. This CDR3 reads CASISLGEQYF. The DNA for the CDR3 is TGTGCCAGCATTTCGTTGGGGGAGCAGTACTTC.

This chain connects TRBV6-4 to TRBJ2-7; a weak D match, TRBD1 (6 bases). From germline, CDR1 is MRHNA and CDR2 SNTAGT. There are 16 residues in the CDR3. Trimming removed 2 bases from V and 3 bases from J, with 17 bases in between. In DNA form, the CDR3 reads TGTGCCAGCAGTGACCCAAACAGGGAAAGAGTCTACGAGCAGTACTTC. Translated, it gives CASSDPNRERVYEQYF.

The rearrangement links TRBV7-9 to TRBJ2-5; a possible D gene is TRBD1 (6 bases). The germline CDR1 and CDR2 sequences are SEHNR and FQNEAQ (reference sequence). V lost 6 bases to trimming and J lost 4 bases, with 12 bases between them. CDR3 length: 13 residues. The CDR3 DNA sequence: TGTGCCAGCAGACAGACAGGTGGAGAGACCCAGTACTTC. It codes for CASRQTGGETQYF.

The genes are TRBV5-4 and TRBJ2-3, with D perhaps TRBD1 (5 bases). CDR1 SGHNT and CDR2 YYREEE come from the germline V gene (reference sequence). CDR3 size: 17 residues. V was pared by 6 bases and J by 2 bases, with 22 bases between. The CDR3 loop is CASTFLTHSGITDTQYF. DNA of the CDR3: TGTGCCAGCACCTTTCTGACTCACTCAGGGATCACAGATACGCAGTATTTT. The complete variable domain, with remaining parts taken from reference TRBV5-4 and TRBJ2-3, reads ETGVTQSPTHLIKTRGQQVTLRCSSQSGHNTVSWYQQALGQGPQFIFQYYREEENGRGNFPPRFSGLQFPNYSSELNVNALELDDSALYLCASTFLTHSGITDTQYFGPGTRLTVL.

The J gene is TRBJ2-3, the V gene TRBV19; perhaps TRBD2 as D (7 bases). The ends were cut back, 3 bases at V and 4 bases at J, with 17 bases in the middle. The CDR3 spans 16 residues. The germline CDR1 and CDR2 sequences are LNHDA and SQIVND (reference sequence). The CDR3 sequence: CASSISGGEGADTQYF. CDR3 DNA: TGTGCCAGTAGTATCAGTGGAGGGGAGGGGGCAGATACGCAGTATTTT.

The V gene is TRBV9, the J gene TRBJ2-3; TRBD2 might be the D (7 bases). Germline V lookup: CDR1 SGDLS, CDR2 YYNGEE. Trimming pared 4 bases from V and 3 bases from J, leaving 15 bases between. There are 15 residues in the CDR3. This CDR3 is CASSPWGGRTDTQYF. CDR3 DNA sequence: TGTGCCAGCAGCCCGTGGGGGGGCCGGACAGATACGCAGTATTTT.

The chain joins TRBV27 to TRBJ2-1, with D possibly TRBD2 on 5 matching bases. Germline V lookup: CDR1 MNHEY, CDR2 SMNVEV (reference sequence). With 5 bases removed from V and 6 bases from J, the gap between germline ends came to 14 bases. CDR3 size: 14 residues. The DNA for the CDR3 is TGTGCCAGCAGTCGGGATAGAGGATTCAATGAGCAGTTCTTC. Its protein is CASSRDRGFNEQFF.

The J gene is TRBJ2-5, the V gene TRBV28; 8 bases line up with TRBD2. The J call could be wrong; TRBJ2-7 is a better fit for the DNA end. CDR3 length: 15 residues. In germline, CDR1 is MDHEN, CDR2 SYDVKM. The CDR3 here is CASSLRGTSPYEQYF. CDR3 coding DNA: TGTGCCAGCAGTTTAAGGGGGACTAGTCCCTACGAGCAGTACTTC.

This sequence joins TRBV15 and TRBJ2-7, with a weak D call TRBD1 (6 bases). The CDR3 covers 13 residues. V lost 3 bases and J lost 2, with 8 bases in between. From germline, CDR1 is LNHNV and CDR2 YYDKDF (reference sequence). The CDR3, as DNA: TGTGCCACCAGCAGGACAGGCACCTACGAGCAGTACTTC. Amino acid sequence: CATSRTGTYEQYF. The whole variable domain, filled in from reference TRBV15 and TRBJ2-7, reads DAMVIQNPRYQVTQFGKPVTLSCSQTLNHNVMYWYQQKSSQAPKLLFHYYDKDFNNEADTPDNFQSRRPNTSFCFLDIRSPGLGDTAMYLCATSRTGTYEQYFGPGTRLTVT.

J is TRBJ1-1 and V is TRBV7-2, with a tentative D call TRBD1 (5 bases). The V gene lost 5 bases and the J gene lost 7 bases, with 14 bases spanning the gap. CDR1 and CDR2 (germline): SGHTA, FQGNSA. The CDR3 extends over 13 amino acids. The CDR3 loop reads CASSLRDSVEAFF. DNA of the CDR3: TGTGCCAGCAGCCTCAGGGACTCCGTTGAAGCTTTCTTT.

This chain uses TRBV27 with TRBJ1-2; possibly TRBD1 for D (6 bases). V dropped 4 bases and J dropped 7 bases, with 16 bases sitting between them. Looked up from germline, CDR1 is MNHEY and CDR2 is SMNVEV (reference sequence). This CDR3 region has 14 residues. The DNA for the CDR3 is TGTGCCAGCAGTTATCTGGACAGCGGAGTTGGCTACACCTTC. Protein product: CASSYLDSGVGYTF.

The rearrangement links TRBV27 to TRBJ1-5; D gene unclear. The germline V gene encodes CDR1 MNHEY and CDR2 SMNVEV (reference sequence). CDR3 length: 14 amino acids. Trimming stripped 3 bases from V and 6 bases from J, with 12 bases between. This chain's CDR3 is CASSFEQSGQPQHF. CDR3 coding DNA: TGTGCCAGCAGTTTCGAGCAGTCAGGTCAGCCCCAGCATTTT.

This clone showed up just once. The V gene is TRBV4-1, the J gene TRBJ2-7, with D perhaps given as TRBD1 or TRBD2 (5 bases each). Trimming shortened V by 3 bases and J by 3 bases, and 9 bases separated the two germline ends. The CDR3 spans 13 residues. Germline-derived CDR1 and CDR2 are MGHRA and YSYEKL. CDR3 in DNA: TGCGCCAGCAGCCACGGGACGGTCTACGAGCAGTACTTC. Translation: CASSHGTVYEQYF.

This chain joins TRBV30 and TRBJ1-1; D is undetermined. V gave up 0 bases and J gave up 0 bases, with 11 bases separating them. Looked up from germline, CDR1 is GTSNPN and CDR2 is SVGIG (reference sequence). The CDR3 has 15 amino acids. The CDR3 is CAWSVRALMNTEAFF. The DNA for the CDR3 is TGTGCCTGGAGTGTACGTGCCCTCATGAACACTGAAGCTTTCTTT. Combining the CDR3 with reference TRBV30 and TRBJ1-1 gives the whole variable domain SQTIHQWPATLVQPVGSPLSLECTVEGTSNPNLYWYRQAAGRGLQLLFYSVGIGQISSEVPQNLSASRPQDRQFILSSKKLLLSDSGFYLCAWSVRALMNTEAFFGQGTRLTVV.